A single sample is the source of the 7 T cell receptor beta chains below, sequenced in a study of shared clonotypes between healthy human individuals. TCRdb keeps only in-frame clones here, not all; method: immunoSEQ multiplex PCR. Among around 1.9 million clones, about 92% were seen once, and the ten largest hold roughly 1.7%. The naive CD8 population came from CD45RO-negative cells selected for CCR7, without terminally differentiated effector memory CD45RA+ cells. The sample comprised naive CD8+ T cells from PBMCs. The receptor set was obtained from a man between 18 and 35 years old in good health. Some clones in this sample may be carry-over from other donors' samples.

With regard to this clone: Other nucleotide sequences from this sample produce the same CDR3. The chain uses TRBV5-6 and TRBJ2-7; D unclear. Deletions cut 0 bases from V and 2 bases from J, with 9 bases between. The CDR3 extends over 14 amino acids. Germline CDR1 and CDR2: SGHDT and YYEEEE. DNA for the CDR3: TGTGCCAGCAGCTTGGTAGGCAGAACCTACGAGCAGTACTTC. As protein: CASSLVGRTYEQYF.

The V and J genes are TRBV27 and TRBJ2-7; TRBD2 matches 9 bases. This CDR3 spans 15 amino acids. Germline V gene data show CDR1 as MNHEY and CDR2 as SMNVEV (reference sequence). V gave up 6 bases and J gave up 4 bases; unmatched junction bases: 10. CDR3 nucleotides: TGTGCCAGCAGCCCGTCGCGGGAGGGCCTTTACGAGCAGTACTTC. It is translated as CASSPSREGLYEQYF.

The chain joins TRBV30 to TRBJ2-7; D is unclear. Germline V gene data show CDR1 as GTSNPN and CDR2 as SVGIG (reference sequence). This CDR3 has 16 amino acids. The V end lost 2 bases, the J end lost 0 bases, and 17 bases lay between the germline ends. The CDR3, as DNA: TGTGCCTGGAGTCCAACGGTGACCGAATCCTCCTACGAGCAGTACTTC. Protein sequence: CAWSPTVTESSYEQYF.

This clone showed up just once. The sample holds other DNA sequences that translate to the same CDR3. The chain joins TRBV9 to TRBJ2-7; D is tentatively TRBD1 or TRBD2 (5 bases each). V lost 0 bases and J lost 0, with 10 bases in between. There are 15 residues in the CDR3. Per germline, CDR1 SGDLS and CDR2 YYNGEE. CDR3 nucleotides: TGTGCCAGCAGCGTAGCGGGGACGGCCTCCTACGAGCAGTACTTC. Translation gives CASSVAGTASYEQYF.

About this clone: The identical CDR3 is also encoded by other nucleotide sequences in the sample. CDR3: CASSVEGRPYNEQFF. The CDR3 DNA reads TGTGCCAGCAGCGTAGAGGGACGCCCTTACAATGAGCAGTTCTTC. This chain connects TRBV9 to TRBJ2-1, with D perhaps assigned TRBD1 or TRBD2 (5 bases each). Trimming removed 0 bases from V and 4 bases from J, with 11 bases in between. Per the germline V gene, CDR1 is SGDLS and CDR2 is YYNGEE. The CDR3 contains 15 residues.

V usage is TRBV29-1 and J usage is TRBJ1-1; D is ambiguous. CDR3 length equals 13 residues. Between the trimmed V and J ends, which lost 4 bases and 0 bases, there was a span of 9 bases. Germline-derived CDR1 and CDR2 are SQVTM and ANQGSEA. The CDR3 bases are TGCAGCGTTGTGGAGGGTTTGAACACTGAAGCTTTCTTT. Translating gives CSVVEGLNTEAFF.

The rearrangement joins TRBV28 to TRBJ1-5; TRBD1 matches 7 bases. Germline CDR1 MDHEN, CDR2 SYDVKM. The junction had 14 bases not matched to a gene; V was cut back by 5 bases and J by 1 base. The CDR3 covers 18 residues. CDR3 nucleotide sequence: TGTGCCAGCAGTCCCAGCCGCGAAACAGGGGTGAGCAATCAGCCCCAGCATTTT. Encoded protein: CASSPSRETGVSNQPQHF.